Listed below are T cell receptor beta chains from one sample, sequenced in a study of cytomegalovirus exposure and HLA in healthy donors. Profiled with immunoSEQ multiplex PCR; TCRdb holds only in-frame clones, not every one. The sample shows some 100,000 clones, 77% of them seen only once. Sequencing input: PBMCs. The receptor source for this set is a man in his forties in good health and CMV-seropositive. Both conserved end residues are part of each CDR3. Fields, in order: V gene, clone size, J gene, D gene, CDR3 DNA, CDR3 protein. D genes are given only for firm matches. Rows give clone size only sometimes, using once, few, many, or a class for an expanded clone.

TRBV18,NA,TRBJ2-5,TRBD2,TGTGCCAGCTCACTACACCCTCCGGGACTAGCGGGGCTGGAGCAGTACTTC,CASSLHPPGLAGLEQYF
TRBV5-1,NA,TRBJ1-6,TRBD1,TGCGCCAGCAGCGCCGTATCGGACAGGGCTCGTTCACCCCTCCACTTT,CASSAVSDRARSPLHF
TRBV14,few,TRBJ2-3,NA,TGTGCCAGCAGCGTCGACGCTACAGGGACGAGCACAGATACGCAGTATTTT,CASSVDATGTSTDTQYF
TRBV11-2,large,TRBJ1-2,TRBD1,TGTGCCAGCAGCCCCCTGACAGGGCAACTTAACTATGGCTACACCTTC,CASSPLTGQLNYGYTF
TRBV5-6,once,TRBJ1-6,NA,TGTGCCAGCAGCTCTGGTGGGATCCAGGGGAGCTCCTATAATTCACCCCTCCACTTT,CASSSGGIQGSSYNSPLHF
TRBV15,NA,TRBJ1-6,NA,TGTGCCACCAGCAGAGTTCGGGGGGATTCACCCCTCCACTTT,CATSRVRGDSPLHF
TRBV7-3,NA,TRBJ2-6,NA,TGTGCCAGCAGCTCTCTGGGGGCCTCCTCTGGGGCCAACGGCCTGACTTTC,CASSSLGASSGANGLTF
TRBV5-4,NA,TRBJ2-1,NA,TGTGCCAGCAGCCCTACTGAGGCCCCCTACAATGAGCAGTTCTTC,CASSPTEAPYNEQFF
TRBV7-2,NA,TRBJ1-6,NA,TGTGCCAGCAGCTGGAGCGCGGACTACCTCCACTTT,CASSWSADYLHF
TRBV10-3,few,TRBJ1-6,NA,TGTGCCACCGGGGGGTTGGGGAATTCACCCCTCCACTTT,CATGGLGNSPLHF
TRBV7-2,NA,TRBJ1-6,TRBD1,TGTGCCAGCAGCTTAAGGGGGGACAGGTCAACAGGGTCCCCCCTCCACTTT,CASSLRGDRSTGSPLHF
TRBV2,NA,TRBJ1-3,TRBD1,TGTGCCAGCACTTCGGACAGGGCAACTGGAAACACCATATATTTT,CASTSDRATGNTIYF
TRBV7-2,NA,TRBJ2-5,NA,TGTGCCAGCAGCCAGGCCCGGGAGACCCAGTACTTC,CASSQARETQYF
TRBV28,few,TRBJ1-6,TRBD1,TGTGCCAGCAGTGGATACGACAGGGGGTATAATTCACCCCTCCACTTT,CASSGYDRGYNSPLHF
TRBV6-6,few,TRBJ1-1,NA,TGTGCCAGCAGTTACAATCAGGGTATATTCACTGAAGCTTTCTTT,CASSYNQGIFTEAFF
TRBV19,NA,TRBJ1-1,TRBD1,TGTGCCAGTAGGACAGGGGCCCTCACTGAAGCTTTCTTT,CASRTGALTEAFF
TRBV4-2,NA,TRBJ2-1,TRBD2,TGTGCCAGCAGCCAAGATCTCGGACTAGCGGGGGGGCGGATTGAGCAGTTCTTC,CASSQDLGLAGGRIEQFF
TRBV5-8,NA,TRBJ1-2,NA,TGTGCCAGCAGCTGGGCACAGGGAAGGGGCTATGGCTACACCTTC,CASSWAQGRGYGYTF
TRBV28,NA,TRBJ1-4,NA,TGTGCCAGTTCCAAGGGGGCAACTAATGAAAAACTGTTTTTT,CASSKGATNEKLFF
TRBV27,few,TRBJ1-5,NA,TGTGCCAGCAGTCCTTGGGGACACCAGAGCAATCAGCCCCAGCATTTT,CASSPWGHQSNQPQHF
TRBV14,NA,TRBJ2-7,NA,TGTGCCAGCAGCCAAAAGTTAACAGGCAACTACGAGCAGTACTTC,CASSQKLTGNYEQYF
TRBV25-1,NA,TRBJ1-2,NA,TGTGCCAGCAGTGGAGGTCGGGGGGCGGGCACTAACTATGGCTACACCTTC,CASSGGRGAGTNYGYTF
TRBV27,NA,TRBJ1-4,TRBD1,TGTGCCAGCAGCCCAGCCGGGACAGGGGCTGAAAAACTGTTTTTT,CASSPAGTGAEKLFF
TRBV7-2,NA,TRBJ2-5,NA,TGTGCCAGCAGCAACACCTTACAGGGTTGGGAGACCCAGTACTTC,CASSNTLQGWETQYF
TRBV18,NA,TRBJ1-5,TRBD1,TGTGCCAGCTCACGAGGACAGGCTGAACAGCCCCAGCATTTT,CASSRGQAEQPQHF
TRBV7-2,NA,TRBJ1-1,NA,TGTGCCAGCAGCTTAACGTTCGTTCGGGAAGCTTTCTTT,CASSLTFVREAFF
TRBV9,NA,TRBJ2-6,NA,TGTGCCAGCAGCGTAGCTTATCAGGGAACGTCTCCTGGGGCCAACGGCCTGACTTTC,CASSVAYQGTSPGANGLTF
TRBV6-1,NA,TRBJ2-3,NA,TGTGCCAGCAGTGACCCAGGGTCAGCCACAGATACGCAGTATTTT,CASSDPGSATDTQYF
TRBV9,NA,TRBJ1-1,NA,TGTGCCAGCAGCGTAGGGCACCTGAACACTGAAGCTTTCTTT,CASSVGHLNTEAFF
TRBV4-2,few,TRBJ2-3,TRBD2,TGTGCCAGCAGCCAGGAGCCCCCCGGGGGGGGTCGCACAGATACGCAGTATTTT,CASSQEPPGGGRTDTQYF
TRBV6-5,NA,TRBJ1-2,NA,TGTGCCAGCAGTGTCACCCGGACTGCGAACTATGGCTACACCTTC,CASSVTRTANYGYTF
TRBV11-3,NA,TRBJ2-2,NA,TGTGCCAGCACTGTGGGAGGAGGGGACACCGGGGAGCTGTTTTTT,CASTVGGGDTGELFF
TRBV15,NA,TRBJ2-2,TRBD2,TGTGCCACCAGCCGAAGACCGGGGAAAACTAGCGGGGGGGCCGGGGAGCTGTTTTTT,CATSRRPGKTSGGAGELFF
TRBV7-9,once,TRBJ2-2,NA,TGTGCCAGCAGCTTAGTAGGGGATACCGGGGAGCTGTTTTTT,CASSLVGDTGELFF
TRBV6-1,NA,TRBJ1-1,TRBD1,TGTGCCAGCAGCCCAGACAGGGGAAGGACTGAAGCTTTCTTT,CASSPDRGRTEAFF
TRBV11-2,NA,TRBJ1-6,NA,TGTGCCAGCAGCTTAGTTTCCGGGATCGGTTCACCCCTCCACTTT,CASSLVSGIGSPLHF
TRBV18,NA,TRBJ2-7,NA,TGTGCCAGCTCAGCTTTAGTCTACGAGCAGTACTTC,CASSALVYEQYF
TRBV13,few,TRBJ2-1,NA,TGTGCCAGCAGCCCGGAGACAGGTCGTGGATTCAATGAGCAGTTCTTC,CASSPETGRGFNEQFF
TRBV9,once,TRBJ2-7,TRBD1,TGTGCCAGCAGCCCCCCGGTCGGACAGGATCCCTACGAGCAGTACTTC,CASSPPVGQDPYEQYF
TRBV5-4,NA,TRBJ1-1,NA,TGTGCCAGCAGCCATGGATATCGGGGTCAGAACACTGAAGCTTTCTTT,CASSHGYRGQNTEAFF
TRBV2,NA,TRBJ1-1,TRBD1,TGTGCCAGCAGCGCACAGGGGATCACTGAAGCTTTCTTT,CASSAQGITEAFF
TRBV11-2,NA,TRBJ2-1,TRBD2,TGTGCCAGCAGCCCGCAACTAGCGGGTGAGCAGTTCTTC,CASSPQLAGEQFF
TRBV28,NA,TRBJ1-2,TRBD1,TGTGCCAGCGGCGTTACAGGGGGATTTTACGGCTACACCTTC,CASGVTGGFYGYTF